This T cell receptor beta chain was obtained from a study of shared clonotypes between healthy human individuals. The protocol was immunoSEQ multiplex PCR, while the TCRdb copy is restricted to in-frame clones and leaves out a portion. The sample includes 550,000 to 800,000 clones, about 92% seen only once; the top ten take roughly 36%. Free of recent acute infections or vaccinations, the donors were healthy HIV-negative adults. All the donors were Caucasian adults who lived in Nashville, Tennessee. Combination of CD45RO+ cells with CCR7-negative CD45RA+ TemRA cells was used for CD8 memory. Whole-study results and caveats: Generally, naive subsets came out with larger estimated richness than memory subsets.

A remark on this clone: Its antigen is unidentified.

V lost 2 bases, J lost 2 bases, and 10 bases lay in between. Per the germline V gene, CDR1 is SGDLS and CDR2 is YYNGEE. This CDR3 is built from 15 residues. The chain combines TRBV9 with TRBJ2-2; D may be TRBD1 (6 bases). The sequenced material came from memory CD8+ T cells from PBMCs. The sample's subset: CD45RO+ cells pooled with CCR7-negative TemRA cells. This sequence originates from a man between 18 and 29 years old in good health. Some clones in this sample may be carry-over from other donors' samples. For the CDR3, the DNA is TGTGCCAGCAGCGTGGGGGCCCCAAACACCGGGGAGCTGTTTTTT. Translating it yields CASSVGAPNTGELFF.